Following are 15 T cell receptor beta chains from one sample sequenced in a study of T cell responses to AZD1222 COVID-19 vaccine. Measured with immunoSEQ multiplex PCR; TCRdb has only the in-frame clones, and not every one. The sample lists roughly 130,000 clones; approximately 88% were seen once. The source material was peripheral blood, sampled on day 0 of AZD1222 vaccination. These receptors came from an adult in good health.

V usage is TRBV12-3 or TRBV12-4 and J usage is TRBJ2-2; D remains unclear. Trimming shortened V by 4 bases and J by 0 bases, and 0 bases separated the two germline ends. The CDR3 sequence is 12 residues long. The CDR3 is CASSSNTGELFF. The CDR3 DNA is TGTGCCAGCAGTTCGAACACCGGGGAGCTGTTTTTT.

V is TRBV30 and J is TRBJ1-4, with 8 bases that match TRBD1. The CDR3 covers 14 residues. CDR1 is GTSNPN, CDR2 SVGIG, per germline (reference sequence). V was pared by 0 bases and J by 9 bases, with 6 bases of the junction left unmatched. Here the CDR3 reads CAWSVQGVGQKLFF. The CDR3 DNA sequence: TGTGCCTGGAGTGTACAGGGGGTGGGTCAAAAACTGTTTTTT. Full variable domain (remainder filled in from reference TRBV30 and TRBJ1-4): SQTIHQWPATLVQPVGSPLSLECTVEGTSNPNLYWYRQAAGRGLQLLFYSVGIGQISSEVPQNLSASRPQDRQFILSSKKLLLSDSGFYLCAWSVQGVGQKLFFGSGTQLSVL.

V is TRBV7-7 and J is TRBJ2-2; D might be TRBD1 (6 bases). The CDR3 has 16 amino acids. The germline V and J ends were trimmed by 5 bases and 2 bases, with 15 bases remaining between them. Germline values: CDR1 SSHAT, CDR2 FNYEAQ (reference sequence). The CDR3 reads CASSLGYGTNTGELFF. CDR3 DNA: TGTGCCAGCAGCCTAGGATACGGGACAAACACCGGGGAGCTGTTTTTT.

The genes are TRBV6-2 or TRBV6-3 and TRBJ1-5, with D perhaps TRBD1 (5 bases). Germline assignment: CDR1 MNHEY and CDR2 SVGEGT. Trimming stripped 2 bases from V and 7 bases from J, with 18 bases between. This CDR3 has 16 residues. CDR3 coding DNA: TGTGCCAGCAGTTACGTCGACAGTTACACTAGGCAGCCCCAGCATTTT. Translating it yields CASSYVDSYTRQPQHF.

The CDR3 here is CAWRDGLANGYTF. For the CDR3, the DNA is TGTGCCTGGAGAGACGGTTTGGCGAATGGCTACACCTTC. The chain uses TRBV30 and TRBJ1-2; D gene unclear. Trimming took 3 bases from V and 6 from J, leaving 14 bases between them. The CDR3 spans 13 residues. CDR1 GTSNPN and CDR2 SVGIG come from the germline V gene (reference sequence).

The table lists this clone with a few counts. This chain uses TRBV6-5 with TRBJ1-3; TRBD1 matches at 7 bases. The J segment lost 3 bases and the V segment lost 6 bases, leaving 8 bases of the junction unmatched. Germline CDR1 and CDR2: MNHEY and SVGAGI. This CDR3 has 15 amino acids. The DNA for the CDR3 is TGTGCCAGCAGACCTGACAGGGCTGGTGGAAACACCATATATTTT. This codes for CASRPDRAGGNTIYF.

The chain couples TRBV4-1 to TRBJ2-3; 8 bases match TRBD2. Looked up from germline, CDR1 is MGHRA and CDR2 is YSYEKL. The CDR3 runs to 17 residues. V lost 1 base, J lost 2 bases, and 8 bases stayed unmatched. CDR3 amino acids: CASSQVDLGLVTDTQYF. The CDR3 DNA reads as TGCGCCAGCAGCCAAGTCGATTTGGGACTAGTCACAGATACGCAGTATTTT.

This chain uses TRBV10-1 with TRBJ2-1; D perhaps matches TRBD2 (5 bases). There are 15 residues in the CDR3. Trimming removed 0 bases at V and 6 bases at J, with 12 bases between. Germline CDR1 and CDR2: WNHNN and SYGVQD (reference sequence). The chain's CDR3 is CASSESAGRINEQFF. CDR3 DNA sequence: TGCGCCAGCAGTGAGTCGGCGGGCCGCATCAATGAGCAGTTCTTC.

The chain links TRBV27 to TRBJ1-1; D call uncertain. Per germline, CDR1 MNHEY and CDR2 SMNVEV (reference sequence). Trimming took 5 bases from V and 2 from J, leaving 15 bases between them. This CDR3 spans 15 amino acids. In DNA form, the CDR3 reads TGTGCCAGCAGTCCATCAAGCGCGGGAAACACTGAAGCTTTCTTT. Translating it yields CASSPSSAGNTEAFF.

V gene TRBV29-1 combines with J gene TRBJ1-1; D is unclear. The CDR3 is made up of 13 amino acids. V was cut by 3 bases and J by 1 base, with 9 bases left in between. CDR1 SQVTM and CDR2 ANQGSEA come from the germline V gene. CDR3 amino acids: CSVEGQTNTEAFF. DNA of the CDR3: TGCAGCGTTGAGGGTCAGACGAACACTGAAGCTTTCTTT.

The chain has TRBV28 and TRBJ1-5, with TRBD1 matching 9 bases. This CDR3 contains 17 residues. V shed 6 bases, J shed 2 bases, and the junction held 11 bases outside the gene matches. Germline CDR1 reads MDHEN; CDR2 reads SYDVKM. The CDR3 sequence is CASSNRDRVFGNQPQHF. As DNA, the CDR3 is TGTGCCAGCAGCAACCGGGACAGGGTGTTTGGCAATCAGCCCCAGCATTTT.

This clone has more than one count but fewer than ten. This chain joins TRBV28 and TRBJ1-2; 7 bases line up with TRBD1. V shed 6 bases, J shed 6 bases, and the junction held 13 bases outside the gene matches. The CDR3 is 15 amino acids. In germline, CDR1 is MDHEN, CDR2 SYDVKM. The CDR3 sequence: CASSRFGTAFNGYTF. CDR3 coding DNA: TGTGCCAGCAGCCGCTTTGGGACAGCGTTTAATGGCTACACCTTC.

The V call is TRBV11-2, the J call TRBJ2-7; D assignment may be TRBD1 or TRBD2 (5 bases each). Germline CDR1 SGHAT, CDR2 FQNNGV. This CDR3 region has 12 residues. V dropped 4 bases and J dropped 3 bases, with 7 bases sitting between them. The CDR3 DNA follows: TGTGCCAGCAGCTCGGGGCTCTACGAGCAGTACTTC. This codes for CASSSGLYEQYF.

This chain connects TRBV10-3 to TRBJ2-3, with 9 bases aligning to TRBD2. Losses at the gene ends were 3 bases for V and 2 bases for J; bases not matched to a gene: 6. Per germline, CDR1 ENHRY and CDR2 SYGVKD. This CDR3 contains 16 residues. The CDR3 region is CAISEQRGASTDTQYF. The DNA for the CDR3 is TGTGCCATCAGTGAACAGCGGGGGGCCTCCACAGATACGCAGTATTTT.

The CDR3 bases are TGCAGCGTCTCCCGACAGGGGGAGCGGGGCGAGCAGTACTTC. Amino acid sequence: CSVSRQGERGEQYF. The V gene is TRBV29-1, the J gene TRBJ2-7; 9 nucleotides agree with TRBD1. V trimming: 6 bases; J trimming: 6 bases; junction bases outside the gene matches: 12. Germline V gene lookup returns CDR1 SQVTM and CDR2 ANQGSEA. The CDR3 is 14 residues long.